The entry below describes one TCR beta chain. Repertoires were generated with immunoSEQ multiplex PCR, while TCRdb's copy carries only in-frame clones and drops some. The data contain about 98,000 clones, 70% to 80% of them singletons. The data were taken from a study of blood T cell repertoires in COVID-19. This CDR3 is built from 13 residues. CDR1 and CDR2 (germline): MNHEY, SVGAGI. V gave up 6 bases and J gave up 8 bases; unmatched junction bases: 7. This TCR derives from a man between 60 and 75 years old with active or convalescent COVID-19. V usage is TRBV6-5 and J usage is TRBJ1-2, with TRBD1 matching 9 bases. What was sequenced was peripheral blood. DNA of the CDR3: TGTGCCAGCAGCAGGGACAGGGCGCGCGGCTACACCTTC. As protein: CASSRDRARGYTF.